This T cell receptor beta chain was obtained from a study of blood T cell repertoires in COVID-19. As for the study in general: PBMCs, B-cell-depleted T cells, or T cells provided the cDNA or gDNA that made up the material.

The V end lost 2 bases, the J end lost 0 bases, and 13 bases lay between the germline ends. The CDR3 consists of 16 residues. Germline CDR1 LGHNA, CDR2 YSLEER. Sequenced by immunoSEQ multiplex PCR; TCRdb stores in-frame clones only, minus some. The table lists under 250,000 clones, roughly 85% of them singletons. The sample was peripheral blood. This sequence was found in a woman aged 18-29 years with acute or convalescent COVID-19. This chain uses TRBV4-3 with TRBJ1-1; no firm D call. The CDR3 is CASSQRVGPLNTEAFF. The CDR3 coding sequence is TGCGCCAGCAGCCAACGGGTAGGCCCCTTGAACACTGAAGCTTTCTTT.